This entry features one T cell receptor (beta chain) sequence. TCRdb re-called the RT-PCR reads with MiXCR, one entry per CDR3 protein. This sample has under 200,000 distinct CDR3 sequences, with around 10% found just once. Trimming cost V 1 base and J 0 bases, with 9 bases left between them. This CDR3 is 15 amino acids long. Germline CDR1 and CDR2: SGHAT and FQNNGV. The data stem from a study of response to subunit inactivated influenza vaccine. The chain uses TRBV11-2 and TRBJ2-5; D may match TRBD1 or TRBD2 (6 bases each). The sequence derives from a man aged 45-69 years who received an inactivated influenza vaccine. The sample here was CD8+ T cells sorted from PBMCs, taken about 24 months after vaccination. The CDR3 spells CASSLAGGHQETQYF. The CDR3 nucleotides read TGTGCCAGCAGCTTAGCTGGGGGGCACCAAGAGACCCAGTACTTC. Full variable domain (missing parts from reference TRBV11-2 and TRBJ2-5): EAGVAQSPRYKIIEKRQSVAFWCNPISGHATLYWYQQILGQGPKLLIQFQNNGVVDDSQLPKDRFSAERLKGVDSTLKIQPAKLEDSAVYLCASSLAGGHQETQYFGPGTRLLVL.